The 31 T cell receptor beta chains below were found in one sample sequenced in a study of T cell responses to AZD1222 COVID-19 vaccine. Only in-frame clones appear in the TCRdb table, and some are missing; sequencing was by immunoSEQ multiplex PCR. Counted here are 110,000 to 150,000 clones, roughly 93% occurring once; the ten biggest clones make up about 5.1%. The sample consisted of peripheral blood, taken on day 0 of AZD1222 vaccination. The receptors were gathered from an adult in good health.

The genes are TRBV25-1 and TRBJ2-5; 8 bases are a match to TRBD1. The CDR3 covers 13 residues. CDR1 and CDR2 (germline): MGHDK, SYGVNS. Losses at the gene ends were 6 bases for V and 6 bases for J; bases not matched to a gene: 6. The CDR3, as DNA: TGTGCCAGCAGGGGTACAGGGGGGAAGACCCAGTACTTC. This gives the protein CASRGTGGKTQYF.

The CDR3 region has the DNA TGCGCCAGCAGCCAAGGAGAAGCGGGGGACTTCGACTACGAGCAGTACTTC. This codes for CASSQGEAGDFDYEQYF. The chain has TRBV4-1 and TRBJ2-7; 8 bases map to TRBD2. Trimming removed 1 base from V and 3 bases from J; junction bases left unmatched: 11. Per germline, CDR1 MGHRA and CDR2 YSYEKL. CDR3 length: 17 amino acids.

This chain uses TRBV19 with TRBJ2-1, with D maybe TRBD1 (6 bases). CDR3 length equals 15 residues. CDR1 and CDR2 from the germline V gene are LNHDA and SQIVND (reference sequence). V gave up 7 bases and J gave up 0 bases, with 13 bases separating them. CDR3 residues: CASTPQGNSYNEQFF. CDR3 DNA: TGTGCCAGTACCCCGCAGGGGAACTCCTACAATGAGCAGTTCTTC.

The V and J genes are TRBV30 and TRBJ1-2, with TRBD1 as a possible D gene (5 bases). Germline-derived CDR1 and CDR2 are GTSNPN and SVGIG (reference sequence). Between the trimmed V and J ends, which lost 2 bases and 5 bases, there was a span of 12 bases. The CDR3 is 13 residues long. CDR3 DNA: TGTGCCTGGAGTCCCCGGGACTCTTATGGCTACACCTTC. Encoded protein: CAWSPRDSYGYTF.

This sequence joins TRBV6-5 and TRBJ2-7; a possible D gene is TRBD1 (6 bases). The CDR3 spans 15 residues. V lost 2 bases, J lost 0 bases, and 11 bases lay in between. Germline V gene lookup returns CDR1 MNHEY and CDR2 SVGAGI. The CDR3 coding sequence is TGTGCCAGCAGTTACCGTGGACAGAGCTCCTACGAGCAGTACTTC. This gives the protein CASSYRGQSSYEQYF.

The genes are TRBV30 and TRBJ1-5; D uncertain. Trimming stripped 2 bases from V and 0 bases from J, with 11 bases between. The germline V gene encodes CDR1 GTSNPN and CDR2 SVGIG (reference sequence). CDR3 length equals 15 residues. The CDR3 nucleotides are TGTGCCTGGAGTTATATAAGGGCTAGCAATCAGCCCCAGCATTTT. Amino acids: CAWSYIRASNQPQHF.

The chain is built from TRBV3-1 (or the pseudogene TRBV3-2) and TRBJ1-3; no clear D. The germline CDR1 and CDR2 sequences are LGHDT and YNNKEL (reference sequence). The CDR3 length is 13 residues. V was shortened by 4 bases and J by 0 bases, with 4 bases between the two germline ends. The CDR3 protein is CASSRGSGNTIYF. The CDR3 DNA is TGTGCCAGCAGCCGCGGCTCTGGAAACACCATATATTTT.

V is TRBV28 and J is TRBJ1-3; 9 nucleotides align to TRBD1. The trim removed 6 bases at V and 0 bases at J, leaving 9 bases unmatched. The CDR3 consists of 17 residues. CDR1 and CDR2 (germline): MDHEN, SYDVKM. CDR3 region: CASSKPGQGFSGNTIYF. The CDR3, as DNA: TGTGCCAGCAGCAAACCCGGACAGGGGTTCTCTGGAAACACCATATATTTT.

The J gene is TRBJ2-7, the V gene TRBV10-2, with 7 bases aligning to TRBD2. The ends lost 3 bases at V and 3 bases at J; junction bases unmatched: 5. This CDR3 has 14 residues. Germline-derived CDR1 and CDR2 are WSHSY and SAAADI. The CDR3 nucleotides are TGCGCCAGCAGTGAAAAGCGGGAAGACTACGAGCAGTACTTC. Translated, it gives CASSEKREDYEQYF.

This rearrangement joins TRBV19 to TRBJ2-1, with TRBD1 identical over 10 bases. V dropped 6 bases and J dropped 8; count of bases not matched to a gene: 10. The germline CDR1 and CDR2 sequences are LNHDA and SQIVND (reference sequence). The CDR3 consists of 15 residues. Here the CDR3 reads CASRFRDRGTHEQFF. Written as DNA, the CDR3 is TGTGCCAGTAGGTTCCGGGACAGGGGAACCCATGAGCAGTTCTTC.

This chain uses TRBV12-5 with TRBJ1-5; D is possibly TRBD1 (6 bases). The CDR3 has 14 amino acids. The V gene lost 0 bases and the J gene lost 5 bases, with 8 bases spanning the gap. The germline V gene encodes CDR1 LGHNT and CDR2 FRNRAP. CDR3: CASGLVSGDQPQHF. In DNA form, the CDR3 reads TGTGCTAGTGGTTTGGTATCAGGGGATCAGCCCCAGCATTTT.

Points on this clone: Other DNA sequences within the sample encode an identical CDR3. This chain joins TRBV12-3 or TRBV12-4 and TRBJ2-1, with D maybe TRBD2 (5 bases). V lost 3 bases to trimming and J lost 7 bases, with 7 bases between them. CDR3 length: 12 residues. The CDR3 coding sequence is TGTGCCAGCAGTTTCGGGGTTAATGAGCAGTTCTTC. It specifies CASSFGVNEQFF.

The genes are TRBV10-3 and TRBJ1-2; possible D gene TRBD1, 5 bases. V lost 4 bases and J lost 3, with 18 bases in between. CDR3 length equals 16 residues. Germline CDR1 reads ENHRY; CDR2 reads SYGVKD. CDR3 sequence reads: CAISGSGGVDHYGYTF. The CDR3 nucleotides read TGTGCCATCAGTGGATCGGGGGGGGTGGATCACTATGGCTACACCTTC.

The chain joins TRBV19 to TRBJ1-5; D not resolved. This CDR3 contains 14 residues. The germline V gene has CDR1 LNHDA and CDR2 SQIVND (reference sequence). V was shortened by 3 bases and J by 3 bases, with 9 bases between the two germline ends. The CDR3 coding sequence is TGTGCCAGTAGTATTTCGACATTCAATCAGCCCCAGCATTTT. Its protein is CASSISTFNQPQHF.

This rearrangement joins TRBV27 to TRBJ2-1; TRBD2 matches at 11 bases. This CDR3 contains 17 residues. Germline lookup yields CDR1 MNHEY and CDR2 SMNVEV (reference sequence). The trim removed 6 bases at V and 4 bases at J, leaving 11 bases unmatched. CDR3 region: CASSRNPGLAEYNEQFF. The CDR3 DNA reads TGTGCCAGCAGCCGCAATCCGGGACTAGCGGAGTACAATGAGCAGTTCTTC.

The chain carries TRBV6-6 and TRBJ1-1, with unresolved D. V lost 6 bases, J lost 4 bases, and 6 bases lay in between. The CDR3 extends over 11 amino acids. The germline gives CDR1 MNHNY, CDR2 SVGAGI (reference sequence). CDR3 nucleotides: TGTGCCAGCAGCGAGTTCACTGAAGCTTTCTTT. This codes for CASSEFTEAFF.

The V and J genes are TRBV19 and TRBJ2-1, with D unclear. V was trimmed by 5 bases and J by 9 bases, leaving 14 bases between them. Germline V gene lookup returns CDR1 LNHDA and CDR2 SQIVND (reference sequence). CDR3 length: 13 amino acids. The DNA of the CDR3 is TGTGCCAGTAGTGCCCTCGGAAAGGCTGAGCAGTTCTTC. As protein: CASSALGKAEQFF.

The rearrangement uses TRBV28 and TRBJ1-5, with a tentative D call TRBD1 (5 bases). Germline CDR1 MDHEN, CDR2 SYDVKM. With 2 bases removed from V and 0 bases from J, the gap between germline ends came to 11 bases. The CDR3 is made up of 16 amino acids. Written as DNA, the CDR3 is TGTGCCAGCAGTTTAACACCGACAGATAGCAATCAGCCCCAGCATTTT. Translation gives CASSLTPTDSNQPQHF.

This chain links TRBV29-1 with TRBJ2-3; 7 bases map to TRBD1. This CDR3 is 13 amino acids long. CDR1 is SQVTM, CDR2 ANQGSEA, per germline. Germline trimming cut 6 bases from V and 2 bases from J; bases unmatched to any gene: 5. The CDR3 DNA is TGCAGCGTCTGGACAGGAGTCACAGATACGCAGTATTTT. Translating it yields CSVWTGVTDTQYF.

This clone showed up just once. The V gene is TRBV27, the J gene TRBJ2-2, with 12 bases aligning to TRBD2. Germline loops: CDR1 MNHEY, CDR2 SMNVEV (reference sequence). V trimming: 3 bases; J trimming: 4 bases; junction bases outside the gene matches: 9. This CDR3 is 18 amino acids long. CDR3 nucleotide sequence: TGTGCCAGCAGTTTCCCTTCGACTAGCGGGAGACTCACCGGGGAGCTGTTTTTT. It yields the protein CASSFPSTSGRLTGELFF.

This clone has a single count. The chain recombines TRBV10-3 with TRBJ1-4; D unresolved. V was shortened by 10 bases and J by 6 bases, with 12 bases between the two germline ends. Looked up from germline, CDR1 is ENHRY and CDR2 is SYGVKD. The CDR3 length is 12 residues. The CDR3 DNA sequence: TGTGCCACCCGAGGCGTGGATGAAAAACTGTTTTTT. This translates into CATRGVDEKLFF.

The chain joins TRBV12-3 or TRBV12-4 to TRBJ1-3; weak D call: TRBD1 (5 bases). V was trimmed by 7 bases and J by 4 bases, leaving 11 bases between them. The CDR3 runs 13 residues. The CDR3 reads CASTRDSGNTIYF. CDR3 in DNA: TGTGCCAGCACGAGGGACTCGGGAAACACCATATATTTT.

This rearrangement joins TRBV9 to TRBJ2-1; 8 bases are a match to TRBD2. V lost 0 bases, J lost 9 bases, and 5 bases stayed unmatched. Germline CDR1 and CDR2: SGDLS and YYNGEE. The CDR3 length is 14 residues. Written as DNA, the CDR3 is TGTGCCAGCAGCGTAGAATGGCGGGAGGCTGAGCAGTTCTTC. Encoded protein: CASSVEWREAEQFF.

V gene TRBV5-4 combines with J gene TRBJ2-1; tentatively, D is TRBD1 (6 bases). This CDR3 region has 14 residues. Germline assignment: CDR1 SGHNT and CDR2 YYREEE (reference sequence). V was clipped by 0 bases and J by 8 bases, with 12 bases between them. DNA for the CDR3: TGTGCCAGCAGCTTGGACCAGGGGCGGGATGAGCAGTTCTTC. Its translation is CASSLDQGRDEQFF.

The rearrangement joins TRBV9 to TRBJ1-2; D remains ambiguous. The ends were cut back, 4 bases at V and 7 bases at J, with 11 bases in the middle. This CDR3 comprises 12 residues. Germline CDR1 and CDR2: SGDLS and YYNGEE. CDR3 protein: CASSSLGSGYTF. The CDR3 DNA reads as TGTGCCAGCAGCTCCCTCGGATCTGGCTACACCTTC.

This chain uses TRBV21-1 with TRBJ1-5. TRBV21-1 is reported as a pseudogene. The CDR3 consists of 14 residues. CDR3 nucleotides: TGTGCCAGCACCCCGAGGAGAGTAGCCCAGCCCCAGCATTTT. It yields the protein CASTPRRVAQPQHF.

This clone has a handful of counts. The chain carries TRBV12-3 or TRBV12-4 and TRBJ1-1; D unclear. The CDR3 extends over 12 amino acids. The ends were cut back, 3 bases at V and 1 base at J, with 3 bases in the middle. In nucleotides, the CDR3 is TGTGCCAGCAGTTTCGGGAACACTGAAGCTTTCTTT. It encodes CASSFGNTEAFF.

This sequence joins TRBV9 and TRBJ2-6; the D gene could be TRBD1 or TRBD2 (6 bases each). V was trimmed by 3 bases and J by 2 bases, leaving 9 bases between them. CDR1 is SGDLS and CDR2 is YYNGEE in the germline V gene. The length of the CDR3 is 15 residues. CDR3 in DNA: TGTGCCAGCAGCGAGGGGGGTACTGGGGCCAACGTCCTGACTTTC. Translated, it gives CASSEGGTGANVLTF.

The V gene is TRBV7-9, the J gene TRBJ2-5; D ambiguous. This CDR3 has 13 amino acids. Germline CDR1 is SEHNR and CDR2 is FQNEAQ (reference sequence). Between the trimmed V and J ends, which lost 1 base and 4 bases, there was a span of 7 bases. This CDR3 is CASSLGWRETQYF. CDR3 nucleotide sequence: TGTGCCAGCAGCTTAGGTTGGAGAGAGACCCAGTACTTC.

The CDR3 DNA reads TGTGCCAGCAGTAGGAATCAGGGCGGGGAGACCCAGTACTTC. It translates to CASSRNQGGETQYF. V gene TRBV6-5 combines with J gene TRBJ2-5; D assignment may be TRBD1 or TRBD2 (5 bases each). This CDR3 is built from 14 residues. The germline V and J ends were trimmed by 5 bases and 5 bases, with 15 bases remaining between them. Germline assignment: CDR1 MNHEY and CDR2 SVGAGI.

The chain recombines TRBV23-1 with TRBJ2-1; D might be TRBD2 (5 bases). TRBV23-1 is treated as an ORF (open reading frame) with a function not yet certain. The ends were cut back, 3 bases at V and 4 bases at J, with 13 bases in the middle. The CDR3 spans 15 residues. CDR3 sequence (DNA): TGCGCCAGCAGTCACGAGGGAGTACGGTACAATGAGCAGTTCTTC. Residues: CASSHEGVRYNEQFF.